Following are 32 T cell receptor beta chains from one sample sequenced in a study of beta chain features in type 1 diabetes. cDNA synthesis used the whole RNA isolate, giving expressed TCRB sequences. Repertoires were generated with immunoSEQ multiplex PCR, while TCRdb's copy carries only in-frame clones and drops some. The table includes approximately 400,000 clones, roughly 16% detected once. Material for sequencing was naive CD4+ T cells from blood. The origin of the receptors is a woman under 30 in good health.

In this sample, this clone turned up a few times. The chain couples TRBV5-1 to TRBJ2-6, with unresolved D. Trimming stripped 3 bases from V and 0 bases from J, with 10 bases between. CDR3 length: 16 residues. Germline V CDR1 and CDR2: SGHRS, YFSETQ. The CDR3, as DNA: TGCGCCAGCAGCTCGGAGTACACCTCTGGGGCCAACGTCCTGACTTTC. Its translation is CASSSEYTSGANVLTF.

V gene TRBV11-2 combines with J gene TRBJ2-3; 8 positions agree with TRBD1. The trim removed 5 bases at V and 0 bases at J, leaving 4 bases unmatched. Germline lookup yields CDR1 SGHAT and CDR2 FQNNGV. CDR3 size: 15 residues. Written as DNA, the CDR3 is TGTGCCAGCAGCCTCCGGACAGGGAGCACAGATACGCAGTATTTT. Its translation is CASSLRTGSTDTQYF.

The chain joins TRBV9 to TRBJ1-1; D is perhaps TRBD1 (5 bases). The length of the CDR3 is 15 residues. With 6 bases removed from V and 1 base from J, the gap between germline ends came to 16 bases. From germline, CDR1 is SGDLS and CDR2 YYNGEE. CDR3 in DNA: TGTGCCAGCACCCCTTGGGCAGGGCCGAACACTGAAGCTTTCTTT. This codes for CASTPWAGPNTEAFF.

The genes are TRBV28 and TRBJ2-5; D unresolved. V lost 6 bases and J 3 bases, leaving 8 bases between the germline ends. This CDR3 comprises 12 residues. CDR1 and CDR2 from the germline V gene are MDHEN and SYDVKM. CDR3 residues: CASRQLEETQYF. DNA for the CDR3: TGTGCCAGCAGACAGCTGGAAGAGACCCAGTACTTC.

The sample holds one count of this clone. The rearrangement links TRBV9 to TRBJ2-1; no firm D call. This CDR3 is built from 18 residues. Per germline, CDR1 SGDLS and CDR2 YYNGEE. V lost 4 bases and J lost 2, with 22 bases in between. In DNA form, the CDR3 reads TGTGCCAGCAGCCCCCATGGCGGCGGCCTTAGGCCCTACAATGAGCAGTTCTTC. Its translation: CASSPHGGGLRPYNEQFF. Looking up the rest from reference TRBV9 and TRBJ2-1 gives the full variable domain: DSGVTQTPKHLITATGQRVTLRCSPRSGDLSVYWYQQSLDQGLQFLIQYYNGEERAKGNILERFSAQQFPDLHSELNLSSLELGDSALYFCASSPHGGGLRPYNEQFFGPGTRLTVL.

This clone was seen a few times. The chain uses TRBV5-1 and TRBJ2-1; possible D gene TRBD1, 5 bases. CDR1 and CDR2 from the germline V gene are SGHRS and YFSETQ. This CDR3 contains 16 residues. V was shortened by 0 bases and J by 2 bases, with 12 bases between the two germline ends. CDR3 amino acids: CASSLGTRSTYNEQFF. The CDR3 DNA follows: TGCGCCAGCAGCTTGGGGACACGGAGTACCTACAATGAGCAGTTCTTC.

The CDR3 region has the DNA TGTGCCAGCAGCTCCGGGACAGCCAATGAGCAGTTCTTC. This sequence encodes CASSSGTANEQFF. V is TRBV7-7 and J is TRBJ2-1; TRBD1 matches at 7 bases. The V gene's germline CDR1 is SSHAT and CDR2 FNYEAQ (reference sequence). Trimming took 4 bases from V and 6 from J; bases not matched to a gene: 3. This CDR3 spans 13 amino acids. The variable domain in full, completed from reference TRBV7-7 and TRBJ2-1, reads GAGVSQSPRYKVTKRGQDVTLRCDPISSHATLYWYQQALGQGPEFLTYFNYEAQPDKSGLPSDRFSAERPEGSISTLTIQRTEQRDSAMYRCASSSGTANEQFFGPGTRLTVL.

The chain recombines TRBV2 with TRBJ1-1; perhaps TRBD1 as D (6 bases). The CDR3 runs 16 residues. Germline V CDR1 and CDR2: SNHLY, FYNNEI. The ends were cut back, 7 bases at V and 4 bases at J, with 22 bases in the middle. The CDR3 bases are TGTGCCAGCAAGGCCCAGGGGTCTGTAATTAGCACTGAAGCTTTCTTT. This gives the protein CASKAQGSVISTEAFF. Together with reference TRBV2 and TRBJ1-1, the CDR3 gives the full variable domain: EPEVTQTPSHQVTQMGQEVILRCVPISNHLYFYWYRQILGQKVEFLVSFYNNEISEKSEIFDDQFSVERPDGSNFTLKIRSTKLEDSAMYFCASKAQGSVISTEAFFGQGTRLTVV.

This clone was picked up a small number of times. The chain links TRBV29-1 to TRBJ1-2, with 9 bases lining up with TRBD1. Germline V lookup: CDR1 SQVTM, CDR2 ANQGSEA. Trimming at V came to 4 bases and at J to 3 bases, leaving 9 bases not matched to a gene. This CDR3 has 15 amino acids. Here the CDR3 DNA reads TGCAGCGTTGTGGGGACAGGGTCGGTTCACTATGGCTACACCTTC. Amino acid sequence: CSVVGTGSVHYGYTF.

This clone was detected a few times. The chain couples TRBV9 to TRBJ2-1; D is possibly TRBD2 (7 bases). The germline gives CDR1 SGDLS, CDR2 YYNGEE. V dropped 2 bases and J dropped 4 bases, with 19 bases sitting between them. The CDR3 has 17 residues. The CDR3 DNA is TGTGCCAGCAGCGTGGGGGGGCGGGAGCTAAAATACAATGAGCAGTTCTTC. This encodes CASSVGGRELKYNEQFF.

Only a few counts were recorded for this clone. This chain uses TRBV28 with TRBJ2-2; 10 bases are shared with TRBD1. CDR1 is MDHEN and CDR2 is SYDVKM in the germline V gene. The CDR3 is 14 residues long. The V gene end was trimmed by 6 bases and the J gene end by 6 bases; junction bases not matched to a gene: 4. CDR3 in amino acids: CASRRQGAAGELFF. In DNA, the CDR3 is TGTGCCAGCAGAAGACAGGGGGCGGCCGGGGAGCTGTTTTTT.

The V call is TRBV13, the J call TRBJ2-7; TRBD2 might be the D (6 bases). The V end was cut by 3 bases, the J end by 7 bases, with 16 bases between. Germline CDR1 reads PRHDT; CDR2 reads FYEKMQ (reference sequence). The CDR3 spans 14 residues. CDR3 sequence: CASSLGGVSREQYF. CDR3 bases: TGTGCCAGCAGCTTGGGGGGAGTGTCTCGGGAGCAGTACTTC.

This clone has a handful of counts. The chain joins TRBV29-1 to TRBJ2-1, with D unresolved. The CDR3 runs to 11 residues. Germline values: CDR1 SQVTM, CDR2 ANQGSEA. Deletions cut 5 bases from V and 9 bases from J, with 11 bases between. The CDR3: CSVLPAGEQFF. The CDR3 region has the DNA TGCAGCGTTCTACCCGCAGGTGAGCAGTTCTTC.

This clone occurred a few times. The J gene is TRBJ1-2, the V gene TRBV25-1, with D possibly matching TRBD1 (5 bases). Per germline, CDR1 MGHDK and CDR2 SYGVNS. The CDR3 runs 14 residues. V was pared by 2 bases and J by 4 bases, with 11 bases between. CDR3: CASSETGRAYGYTF. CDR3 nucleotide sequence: TGTGCCAGCAGTGAAACCGGCAGGGCCTATGGCTACACCTTC.

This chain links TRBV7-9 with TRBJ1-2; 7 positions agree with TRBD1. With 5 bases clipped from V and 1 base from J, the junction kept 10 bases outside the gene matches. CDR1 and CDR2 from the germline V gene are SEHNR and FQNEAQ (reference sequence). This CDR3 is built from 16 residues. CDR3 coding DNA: TGTGCCAGCAGCCACACCTACAGGGGAGGTAACTATGGCTACACCTTC. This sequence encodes CASSHTYRGGNYGYTF.

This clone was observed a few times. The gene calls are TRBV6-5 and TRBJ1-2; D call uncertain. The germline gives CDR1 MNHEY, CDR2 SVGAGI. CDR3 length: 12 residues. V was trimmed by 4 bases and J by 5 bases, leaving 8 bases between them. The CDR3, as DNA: TGTGCCAGCAGTTCCGGGGTTTATGGCTACACCTTC. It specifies CASSSGVYGYTF.

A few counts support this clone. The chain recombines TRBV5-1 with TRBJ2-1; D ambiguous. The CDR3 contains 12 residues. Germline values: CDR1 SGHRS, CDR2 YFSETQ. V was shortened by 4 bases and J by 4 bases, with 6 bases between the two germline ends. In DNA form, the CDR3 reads TGCGCCAGCAGCCCCCGGTACAATGAGCAGTTCTTC. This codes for CASSPRYNEQFF. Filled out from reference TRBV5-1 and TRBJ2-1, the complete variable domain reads KAGVTQTPRYLIKTRGQQVTLSCSPISGHRSVSWYQQTPGQGLQFLFEYFSETQRNKGNFPGRFSGRQFSNSRSEMNVSTLELGDSALYLCASSPRYNEQFFGPGTRLTVL.

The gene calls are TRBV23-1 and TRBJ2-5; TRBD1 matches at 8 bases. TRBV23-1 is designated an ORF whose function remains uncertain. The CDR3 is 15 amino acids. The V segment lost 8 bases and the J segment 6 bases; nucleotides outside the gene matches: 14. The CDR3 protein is CASSTDRECRKTQYF. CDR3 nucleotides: TGCGCCAGCTCCACGGACAGGGAATGTCGAAAGACCCAGTACTTC.

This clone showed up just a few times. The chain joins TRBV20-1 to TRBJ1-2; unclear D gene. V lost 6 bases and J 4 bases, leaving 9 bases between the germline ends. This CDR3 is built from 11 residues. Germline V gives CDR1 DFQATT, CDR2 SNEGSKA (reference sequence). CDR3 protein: CSAREPYGYTF. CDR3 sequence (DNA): TGCAGTGCCCGAGAGCCCTATGGCTACACCTTC.

CDR3 sequence: CAWSLGGTDTQYF. The CDR3 DNA reads TGTGCCTGGAGTCTAGGGGGCACAGATACGCAGTATTTT. J is TRBJ2-3 and V is TRBV30, with D tentatively TRBD1 (5 bases). The CDR3 spans 13 residues. Germline CDR1 and CDR2: GTSNPN and SVGIG (reference sequence). The V end lost 2 bases, the J end lost 1 base, and 7 bases lay between the germline ends.

The CDR3 spells CASSVAPGTSGRNEQFF. CDR3 in DNA: TGTGCCAGCAGCGTAGCGCCCGGGACTAGCGGGAGAAATGAGCAGTTCTTC. The V and J genes are TRBV9 and TRBJ2-1; 14 bases are a match to TRBD2. Germline V lookup: CDR1 SGDLS, CDR2 YYNGEE. After removal of 0 bases from V and 7 bases from J, the junction contained 6 bases not matched to a gene. The CDR3 has 17 residues.

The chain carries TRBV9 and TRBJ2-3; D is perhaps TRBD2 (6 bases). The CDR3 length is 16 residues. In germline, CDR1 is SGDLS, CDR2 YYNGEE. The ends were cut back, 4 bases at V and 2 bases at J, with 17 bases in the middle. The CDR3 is CASSPQREDYTDTQYF. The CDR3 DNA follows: TGTGCCAGCAGCCCGCAAAGGGAGGATTACACAGATACGCAGTATTTT.

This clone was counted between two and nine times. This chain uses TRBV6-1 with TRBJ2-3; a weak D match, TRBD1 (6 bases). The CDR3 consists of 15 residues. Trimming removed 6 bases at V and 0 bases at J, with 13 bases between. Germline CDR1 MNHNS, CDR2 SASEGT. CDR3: CASRSGQTSTDTQYF. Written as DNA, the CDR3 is TGTGCCAGCAGGTCGGGACAAACTAGCACAGATACGCAGTATTTT.

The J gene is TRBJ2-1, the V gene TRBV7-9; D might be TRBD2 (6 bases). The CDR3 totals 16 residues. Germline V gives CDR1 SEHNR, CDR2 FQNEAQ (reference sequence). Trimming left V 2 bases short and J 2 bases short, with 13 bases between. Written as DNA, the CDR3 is TGTGCCAGCAGCTTATTGGGGGGAAAGCCCTACAATGAGCAGTTCTTC. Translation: CASSLLGGKPYNEQFF.

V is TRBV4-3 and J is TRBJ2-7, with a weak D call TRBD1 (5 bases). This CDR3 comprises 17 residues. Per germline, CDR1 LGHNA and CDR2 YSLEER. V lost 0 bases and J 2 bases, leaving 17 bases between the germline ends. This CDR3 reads CASSQDTQGPRTYEQYF. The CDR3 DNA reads TGCGCCAGCAGCCAAGATACCCAGGGCCCCCGGACCTACGAGCAGTACTTC.

The CDR3 sequence is CASSLRQGLEQYF. The CDR3 DNA follows: TGTGCCAGCAGTCTAAGACAGGGGCTCGAGCAGTACTTC. V is TRBV5-5 and J is TRBJ2-7; 8 nucleotides align to TRBD1. V trimming: 5 bases; J trimming: 6 bases; junction bases outside the gene matches: 7. CDR1 is SGHKS, CDR2 YYEKEE, per germline (reference sequence). The CDR3 extends over 13 amino acids.

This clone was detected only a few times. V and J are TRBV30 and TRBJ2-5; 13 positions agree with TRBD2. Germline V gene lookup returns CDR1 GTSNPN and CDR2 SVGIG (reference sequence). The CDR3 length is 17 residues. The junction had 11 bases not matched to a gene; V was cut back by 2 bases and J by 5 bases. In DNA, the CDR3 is TGTGCCTGGAGTAAACTCTGGACTAGCGGGAGTGTGGAGACCCAGTACTTC. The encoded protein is CAWSKLWTSGSVETQYF.

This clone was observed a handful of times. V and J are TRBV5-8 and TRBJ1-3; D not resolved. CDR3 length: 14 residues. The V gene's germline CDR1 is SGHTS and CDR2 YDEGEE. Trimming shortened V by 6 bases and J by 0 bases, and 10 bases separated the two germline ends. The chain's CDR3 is CASNRFRSGNTIYF. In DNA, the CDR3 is TGTGCCAGCAACCGGTTCCGCTCTGGAAACACCATATATTTT.

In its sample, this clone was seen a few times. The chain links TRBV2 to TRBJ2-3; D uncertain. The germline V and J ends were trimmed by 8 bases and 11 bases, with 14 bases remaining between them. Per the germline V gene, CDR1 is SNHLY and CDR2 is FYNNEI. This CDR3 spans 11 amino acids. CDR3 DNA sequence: TGTGCCAGCCATTTGAGAAATTTGCAGTATTTT. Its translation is CASHLRNLQYF.

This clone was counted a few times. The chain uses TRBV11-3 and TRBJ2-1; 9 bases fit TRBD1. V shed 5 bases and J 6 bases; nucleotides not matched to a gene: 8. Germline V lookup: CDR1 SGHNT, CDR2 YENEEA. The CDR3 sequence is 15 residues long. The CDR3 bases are TGTGCCAGCAGCGCCCTCGGGACAGGGCCCAATGAGCAGTTCTTC. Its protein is CASSALGTGPNEQFF.

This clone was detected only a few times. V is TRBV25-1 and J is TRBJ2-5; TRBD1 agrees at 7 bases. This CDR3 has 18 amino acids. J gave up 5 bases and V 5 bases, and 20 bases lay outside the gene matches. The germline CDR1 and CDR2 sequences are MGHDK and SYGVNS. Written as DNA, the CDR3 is TGTGCCAGCAGTCATGGATTCTCAGGGGGATGGAGTAGGGAGACCCAGTACTTC. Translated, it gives CASSHGFSGGWSRETQYF.

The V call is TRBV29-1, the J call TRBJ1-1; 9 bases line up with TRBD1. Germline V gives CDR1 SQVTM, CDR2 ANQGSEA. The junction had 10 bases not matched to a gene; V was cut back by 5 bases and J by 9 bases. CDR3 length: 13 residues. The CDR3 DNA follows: TGCAGCGTTACGCCGGGACAGGGTCTCAAAGCTTTCTTT. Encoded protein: CSVTPGQGLKAFF.